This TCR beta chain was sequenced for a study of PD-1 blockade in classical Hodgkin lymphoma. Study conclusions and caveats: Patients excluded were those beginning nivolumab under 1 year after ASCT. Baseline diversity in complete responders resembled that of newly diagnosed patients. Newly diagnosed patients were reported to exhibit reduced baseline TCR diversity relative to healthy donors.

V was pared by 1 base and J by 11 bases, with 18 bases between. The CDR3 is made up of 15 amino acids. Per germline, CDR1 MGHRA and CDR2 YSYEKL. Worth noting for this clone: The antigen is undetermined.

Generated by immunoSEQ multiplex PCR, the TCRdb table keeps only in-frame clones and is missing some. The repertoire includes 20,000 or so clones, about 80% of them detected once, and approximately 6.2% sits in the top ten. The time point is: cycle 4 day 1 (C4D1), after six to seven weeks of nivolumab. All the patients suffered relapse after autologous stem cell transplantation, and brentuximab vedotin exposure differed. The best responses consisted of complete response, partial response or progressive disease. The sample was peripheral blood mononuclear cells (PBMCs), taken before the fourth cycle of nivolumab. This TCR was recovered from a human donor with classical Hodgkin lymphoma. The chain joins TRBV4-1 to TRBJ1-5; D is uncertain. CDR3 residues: CASSQVRGLASAQHF. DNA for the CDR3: TGCGCCAGCAGCCAAGTAAGAGGTCTTGCGTCGGCCCAGCATTTT.